This passage covers 27 T cell receptor beta chains from one sample sequenced in a study of Ad26.COV2.S vaccination and SARS-CoV-2 variants. Profiling relied on immunoSEQ multiplex PCR, and the TCRdb table lists in-frame clones only, not all of them. Here the sample spans roughly 420,000 clones, approximately 89% being singletons. As for treatment: some 19 received Ad26.COV2.S at low or high dose, single or two shots; about 5 received placebo; per-sample allocation not given. Collection of samples fell on day 63 after the first vaccine or placebo injection. The sample consisted of peripheral blood, taken in a trial of Ad26.COV2.S vaccine versus placebo. The source is a person aged 18-60 years who received the Ad26.COV2.S COVID-19 vaccine or a placebo.

The chain links TRBV27 to TRBJ1-6; 9 bases align to TRBD1. Germline-derived CDR1 and CDR2 are MNHEY and SMNVEV (reference sequence). Trimming at V came to 4 bases and at J to 7 bases, leaving 8 bases not matched to a gene. The CDR3 has 16 residues. The CDR3 DNA reads as TGTGCCAGCAGTTCAAACTGGGACAGGGCGAATTCACCCCTCCACTTT. It codes for CASSSNWDRANSPLHF.

This rearrangement joins TRBV7-3 to TRBJ2-5; possible D gene TRBD1, 5 bases. CDR1 SGHTA and CDR2 FQGTGA come from the germline V gene. The CDR3 loop spans 15 amino acids. Trimming shortened V by 1 base and J by 5 bases, and 14 bases separated the two germline ends. CDR3: CASSLKGSGQETQYF. The CDR3 DNA is TGTGCCAGCAGCTTAAAAGGTTCAGGGCAGGAGACCCAGTACTTC.

This rearrangement joins TRBV11-2 to TRBJ2-7; possibly TRBD1 for D (6 bases). The V end was cut by 5 bases, the J end by 2 bases, with 13 bases between. The CDR3 contains 14 residues. CDR1 SGHAT and CDR2 FQNNGV come from the germline V gene. As DNA, the CDR3 is TGTGCCAGCAGCGGTCAGGGGAAACCCTACGAGCAGTACGTC. Protein sequence: CASSGQGKPYEQYV.

The chain carries TRBV9 and TRBJ2-7; TRBD1 or TRBD2 may be the D gene (6 bases each). The CDR3 spans 18 residues. Germline V gives CDR1 SGDLS, CDR2 YYNGEE. Deletions cut 1 base from V and 5 bases from J, with 25 bases between. The CDR3 DNA sequence: TGTGCCAGCAGCGTAACCCCCCTATGGGGGGCTGGCATGAACGAGCAGTACTTC. It codes for CASSVTPLWGAGMNEQYF.

The rearrangement links TRBV19 to TRBJ2-1; TRBD1 matches at 8 bases. Germline V gives CDR1 LNHDA, CDR2 SQIVND (reference sequence). CDR3 length: 16 residues. V was pared by 4 bases and J by 6 bases, with 11 bases of the junction left unmatched. CDR3 coding DNA: TGTGCCAGTAGTACCCGGACAGGGAAGGGCTCCAATGAGCAGTTCTTC. The encoded protein is CASSTRTGKGSNEQFF.

This chain uses TRBV3-1 (or the pseudogene TRBV3-2) with TRBJ1-6; D is ambiguous. The CDR3 covers 14 residues. Germline assignment: CDR1 LGHDT and CDR2 YNNKEL (reference sequence). Trimming stripped 4 bases from V and 6 bases from J, with 10 bases between. The chain's CDR3 is CASSLSQVNSPLHF. The CDR3 nucleotides read TGTGCCAGCAGCCTAAGTCAGGTTAATTCACCCCTCCACTTT.

The V gene is TRBV2, the J gene TRBJ2-1; 8 positions match TRBD2. The CDR3 consists of 15 residues. V lost 7 bases to trimming and J lost 8 bases; unmatched junction nucleotides: 13. In germline, CDR1 is SNHLY, CDR2 FYNNEI. The CDR3 here is CASTPSSGRIYEQFF. CDR3 in DNA: TGTGCCAGCACCCCCTCGAGCGGGAGAATCTATGAGCAGTTCTTC.

The chain joins TRBV9 to TRBJ2-3; D may match TRBD1 or TRBD2 (7 bases each). Germline V CDR1 and CDR2: SGDLS, YYNGEE. V was pared by 6 bases and J by 0 bases, with 17 bases between. This CDR3 comprises 16 residues. CDR3 in amino acids: CASTWDSGASTDTQYF. CDR3 bases: TGTGCCAGCACTTGGGACAGCGGGGCTAGCACAGATACGCAGTATTTT.

The chain employs TRBV2 and TRBJ2-5; D unclear. The V end lost 10 bases, the J end lost 2 bases, and 14 bases lay between the germline ends. The CDR3 is 13 amino acids. The germline CDR1 and CDR2 sequences are SNHLY and FYNNEI. CDR3 DNA sequence: TGTGCCACCCAAGAGAATAGACAAGAGACCCAGTACTTC. Protein sequence: CATQENRQETQYF.

CDR3 amino acids: CASSLGPINRWGTEAFF. CDR3 coding DNA: TGTGCCAGCAGCTTGGGACCGATTAACCGGTGGGGCACTGAAGCTTTCTTT. The V and J genes are TRBV5-6 and TRBJ1-1; D uncertain. This CDR3 spans 17 amino acids. CDR1 is SGHDT, CDR2 YYEEEE, per germline. V was cut by 0 bases and J by 4 bases, with 19 bases left in between.

As DNA, the CDR3 is TGTGCCATCTCGCCAGGGGGACTAGCGTTGAACACCGGGGAGCTGTTTTTT. Residues: CAISPGGLALNTGELFF. The chain is built from TRBV10-3 and TRBJ2-2, with 10 bases that match TRBD2. V dropped 8 bases and J dropped 1; count of bases not matched to a gene: 10. Germline CDR1 and CDR2: ENHRY and SYGVKD. This CDR3 contains 17 residues.

This clone was recorded only once. The rearrangement joins TRBV27 to TRBJ1-2, with D perhaps matching TRBD1 (5 bases). Deletions cut 7 bases from V and 5 bases from J, with 23 bases between. The CDR3 length is 16 residues. Looked up from germline, CDR1 is MNHEY and CDR2 is SMNVEV (reference sequence). The CDR3 loop is CASTSLGGVTGYGYTF. The CDR3, as DNA: TGTGCCAGCACCTCCCTGGGGGGAGTTACGGGGTATGGCTACACCTTC.

The rearrangement uses TRBV20-1 and TRBJ1-3; 10 bases fit TRBD1. CDR3 length: 14 residues. Trimming took 3 bases from V and 4 from J; bases not matched to a gene: 3. The germline gives CDR1 DFQATT, CDR2 SNEGSKA (reference sequence). The CDR3 region has the DNA TGCAGTGCTAGTGACAGGGGGCGAGGAAACACCATATATTTT. Its translation: CSASDRGRGNTIYF.

There are a few counts of this clone. The chain recombines TRBV10-3 with TRBJ2-7, with a possible D match to TRBD1 (7 bases). The CDR3 runs to 11 residues. Per the germline V gene, CDR1 is ENHRY and CDR2 is SYGVKD. V gave up 10 bases and J gave up 6 bases, with 13 bases separating them. The CDR3 coding sequence is TGTGCCAGCGGGACAGTATCCGAGCAGTACGTC. It is translated as CASGTVSEQYV.

The chain couples TRBV4-3 to TRBJ2-3; no clear D gene. Per the germline V gene, CDR1 is LGHNA and CDR2 is YSLEER. This CDR3 has 14 amino acids. V was clipped by 0 bases and J by 6 bases, with 10 bases between them. CDR3 in amino acids: CASSQEWGLDTQYF. CDR3 DNA sequence: TGCGCCAGCAGCCAAGAATGGGGTTTGGATACGCAGTATTTT.

V gene TRBV6-5 combines with J gene TRBJ1-2, with D possibly TRBD1 on 5 matching bases. Trimming took off 6 bases at V and 2 bases at J, with 10 bases between the two ends. The CDR3 contains 13 residues. In germline, CDR1 is MNHEY, CDR2 SVGAGI. In nucleotides, the CDR3 is TGTGCCAGCAGAATGGGGCAGAACTATGGCTACACCTTC. This encodes CASRMGQNYGYTF.

This clone was seen only once. The V and J genes are TRBV5-8 and TRBJ2-2, with TRBD2 matching 11 bases. Germline trimming cut 7 bases from V and 1 base from J; bases unmatched to any gene: 6. The CDR3 extends over 16 amino acids. Per the germline V gene, CDR1 is SGHTS and CDR2 is YDEGEE. CDR3 in DNA: TGTGCCAGCCGACTAGCGGGGATCTTGAACACCGGGGAGCTGTTTTTT. It codes for CASRLAGILNTGELFF. Combining the CDR3 with reference TRBV5-8 and TRBJ2-2 gives the whole variable domain EAGVTQSPTHLIKTRGQQATLRCSPISGHTSVYWYQQALGLGLQFLLWYDEGEERNRGNFPPRFSGRQFPNYSSELNVNALELEDSALYLCASRLAGILNTGELFFGEGSRLTVL.

This clone was observed a handful of times. The V and J genes are TRBV28 and TRBJ2-1; D call uncertain. CDR3 length: 13 residues. Germline assignment: CDR1 MDHEN and CDR2 SYDVKM. The V end lost 2 bases, the J end lost 8 bases, and 10 bases lay between the germline ends. The CDR3 bases are TGTGCCAGCAGTTTAGCTAGTGGCTATGAGCAGTTCTTC. Protein: CASSLASGYEQFF. The full variable domain, in which reference TRBV28 and TRBJ2-1 provide the parts outside the CDR3, is DVKVTQSSRYLVKRTGEKVFLECVQDMDHENMFWYRQDPGLGLRLIYFSYDVKMKEKGDIPEGYSVSREKKERFSLILESASTNQTSMYLCASSLASGYEQFFGPGTRLTVL.

The gene calls are TRBV18 and TRBJ1-1; D gene unclear. This CDR3 has 14 residues. The germline V gene encodes CDR1 KGHSH and CDR2 LQKENI. Trimming took 0 bases from V and 0 from J, leaving 5 bases between them. CDR3 nucleotides: TGTGCCAGCTCACCACCGAGCATGAACACTGAAGCTTTCTTT. This translates into CASSPPSMNTEAFF.

The rearrangement links TRBV18 to TRBJ2-2, with TRBD2 identical over 8 bases. With V trimmed by 8 bases and J by 2 bases, 19 bases remained unmatched. The length of the CDR3 is 19 residues. The germline V gene has CDR1 KGHSH and CDR2 LQKENI. CDR3 nucleotides: TGTGCCAGCCCAATATCGGCGGGAGGCTCTCCCACAAACACCGGGGAGCTGTTTTTT. It is translated as CASPISAGGSPTNTGELFF.

The genes are TRBV2 and TRBJ1-1; weak D call: TRBD1 (6 bases). The CDR3 has 13 residues. Germline CDR1 is SNHLY and CDR2 is FYNNEI. Deletions cut 10 bases from V and 6 bases from J, with 18 bases between. CDR3 residues: CATKKQGRSEAFF. The DNA for the CDR3 is TGTGCCACCAAGAAACAGGGCAGGTCTGAAGCTTTCTTT.

This clone was detected only once. This rearrangement joins TRBV19 to TRBJ2-5; weak D call: TRBD1 (5 bases). In germline, CDR1 is LNHDA, CDR2 SQIVND (reference sequence). The CDR3 has 13 amino acids. V was trimmed by 6 bases and J by 3 bases, leaving 11 bases between them. The CDR3 spells CASRRAQEETQYF. CDR3 sequence (DNA): TGTGCCAGTAGACGAGCACAGGAAGAGACCCAGTACTTC.

The chain carries TRBV11-3 and TRBJ2-5; TRBD1 matches 9 bases. The CDR3 has 18 residues. CDR1 is SGHNT and CDR2 is YENEEA in the germline V gene. With V trimmed by 2 bases and J by 5 bases, 15 bases remained unmatched. This CDR3 reads CASSLSGTGTGKAETQYF. The CDR3 DNA reads as TGTGCCAGCAGCTTAAGCGGGACCGGGACAGGGAAGGCGGAGACCCAGTACTTC.

This clone appeared a single time. The rearrangement joins TRBV6-6 to TRBJ2-1; TRBD2 matches at 9 bases. The V segment lost 0 bases and the J segment 10 bases; nucleotides outside the gene matches: 10. Germline assignment: CDR1 MNHNY and CDR2 SVGAGI (reference sequence). The CDR3 is 16 residues long. The CDR3, as DNA: TGTGCCAGCAGTTACTCTCCGGGACTAGCCGGTTGGGAGCAGTTCTTC. Amino acids: CASSYSPGLAGWEQFF.

The chain has TRBV18 and TRBJ2-3; TRBD2 agrees at 12 bases. The CDR3 consists of 16 residues. Germline V gives CDR1 KGHSH, CDR2 LQKENI. V was clipped by 4 bases and J by 2 bases; unmatched bases: 4. CDR3 amino acids: CASSLRLAGVTDTQYF. The DNA for the CDR3 is TGTGCCAGCTCACTTAGACTAGCGGGAGTCACAGATACGCAGTATTTT. Combining the CDR3 with reference TRBV18 and TRBJ2-3 gives the whole variable domain NAGVMQNPRHLVRRRGQEARLRCSPMKGHSHVYWYRQLPEEGLKFMVYLQKENIIDESGMPKERFSAEFPKEGPSILRIQQVVRGDSAAYFCASSLRLAGVTDTQYFGPGTRLTVL.

In its sample, this clone was seen a few times. J is TRBJ2-1 and V is TRBV15; D not resolved. Germline V lookup: CDR1 LNHNV, CDR2 YYDKDF (reference sequence). This CDR3 spans 12 amino acids. V was trimmed by 2 bases and J by 9 bases, leaving 8 bases between them. As DNA, the CDR3 is TGTGCCACCAGCAGACCACGACGTGAGCAGTTCTTC. Translating gives CATSRPRREQFF.

The genes are TRBV18 and TRBJ2-3; D remains unclear. V lost 2 bases to trimming and J lost 1 base, with 4 bases between them. Per germline, CDR1 KGHSH and CDR2 LQKENI. This CDR3 has 13 residues. CDR3 DNA: TGTGCCAGCTCACCATCCCGCACAGATACGCAGTATTTT. Translated, it gives CASSPSRTDTQYF.